Below, 8 T cell receptor beta chains from the same sample are listed, as sequenced in a study of T-cell memory formation after mild COVID-19. TCRdb used MiXCR to reprocess the 5' RACE reads, holding one entry per CDR3 protein. Here the sample spans more than 100,000 distinct CDR3 sequences, over 15% being singletons. Sequencing was carried out using PBMCs or a T cell subset sorted from them (not recorded which). These receptors were obtained from a man between 18 and 29 years old who had mild COVID-19 (a few samples of this study predate the infection). Cell type and time point are not known.

The chain links TRBV28 to TRBJ1-2; 7 bases fit TRBD1. The CDR3 spans 14 residues. The trim removed 5 bases at V and 2 bases at J, leaving 5 bases unmatched. Germline CDR1 reads MDHEN; CDR2 reads SYDVKM. CDR3 amino acids: CASSTGAWNYGYTF. As DNA, the CDR3 is TGTGCCAGCAGTACAGGGGCTTGGAACTATGGCTACACCTTC.

The chain links TRBV12-3 or TRBV12-4 to TRBJ2-7; 12 bases agree with TRBD1. The CDR3 spans 15 residues. J gave up 6 bases and V 5 bases, and 8 bases lay outside the gene matches. For the CDR3, the DNA is TGTGCCAGCAGTATCCCGGGACAGGGGGCTGTCGAGCAGTACTTC. Protein product: CASSIPGQGAVEQYF.

This clonotype was counted only a few times. The J gene is TRBJ2-5, the V gene TRBV7-2, with D unresolved. Germline values: CDR1 SGHTA, CDR2 FQGNSA. This CDR3 spans 12 amino acids. V lost 8 bases and J lost 2, with 9 bases in between. The CDR3 reads CASGRAQETQYF. The CDR3 DNA is TGTGCCAGCGGCCGCGCACAAGAGACCCAGTACTTC.

This rearrangement joins TRBV5-1 to TRBJ1-4; D uncertain. The CDR3 contains 15 residues. Germline V lookup: CDR1 SGHRS, CDR2 YFSETQ. Trimming took 0 bases from V and 0 from J, leaving 6 bases between them. CDR3 loop: CASSLGATTNEKLFF. For the CDR3, the DNA is TGCGCCAGCAGCTTGGGGGCAACAACTAATGAAAAACTGTTTTTT.

This clonotype showed up just a few times. The chain is built from TRBV7-3 and TRBJ2-3; a possible D gene is TRBD2 (5 bases). V was trimmed by 1 base and J by 1 base, leaving 6 bases between them. CDR1 is SGHTA and CDR2 is FQGTGA in the germline V gene. The CDR3 sequence is 14 residues long. CDR3 sequence (DNA): TGTGCCAGCAGCTTAATGGAGGGCACAGATACGCAGTATTTT. Translation: CASSLMEGTDTQYF.

This clonotype was seen a handful of times. This sequence joins TRBV7-8 and TRBJ2-5, with TRBD1 matching over 9 bases. The CDR3 has 16 amino acids. CDR1 and CDR2 (germline): SGHVS, FQNEAQ. J gave up 5 bases and V 5 bases, and 12 bases lay outside the gene matches. CDR3 in DNA: TGTGCCAGCAGCCCGGCTGGACAGGGGAGTCAGGAGACCCAGTACTTC. This sequence encodes CASSPAGQGSQETQYF.

This clonotype was counted a few times. This chain uses TRBV7-9 with TRBJ2-7, with D unclear. Germline lookup yields CDR1 SEHNR and CDR2 FQNEAQ (reference sequence). The CDR3 runs 12 residues. Trimming stripped 7 bases from V and 3 bases from J, with 10 bases between. The CDR3: CASTTTYYEQYF. Written as DNA, the CDR3 is TGTGCCAGCACCACCACTTACTACGAGCAGTACTTC.

This clonotype was observed a few times. The V and J genes are TRBV3-1 and TRBJ1-2; the D is unclear. This CDR3 spans 14 amino acids. Trimming removed 2 bases from V and 0 bases from J, with 7 bases in between. Germline V gives CDR1 LGHDT, CDR2 YNNKEL (reference sequence). The CDR3 sequence is CASSQLSANYGYTF. CDR3 coding DNA: TGTGCCAGCAGCCAATTGTCCGCTAACTATGGCTACACCTTC.